The next 14 T cell receptor beta chains were all read from a single sample in a study of T cell responses to AZD1222 COVID-19 vaccine. Generated by immunoSEQ multiplex PCR, the TCRdb table keeps only in-frame clones and is missing some. The table shows 98,000 or so clones, with 89% occurring only once. The sample in question was peripheral blood, obtained on day 0 of MenACWY control vaccination. Receptor source: an adult in good health.

The CDR3 region has the DNA TGTGCCAGCAGCTCCGGGACAGGGGCTGGCTACACCTTC. Translation: CASSSGTGAGYTF. V is TRBV5-7 and J is TRBJ1-2; 10 bases map to TRBD1. TRBV5-7 is recorded as an ORF, its role being uncertain. V was pared by 3 bases and J by 7 bases, with 3 bases of the junction left unmatched. The length of the CDR3 is 13 residues.

This clone has a handful of counts. The chain joins TRBV4-3 to TRBJ1-6; D is uncertain. The CDR3 is 14 amino acids. With 3 bases removed from V and 7 bases from J, the gap between germline ends came to 10 bases. The germline V gene has CDR1 LGHNA and CDR2 YSLEER. The CDR3 sequence: CASSHPGTNSPLHF. CDR3 DNA: TGCGCCAGCAGCCATCCAGGCACCAATTCACCCCTCCACTTT.

The rearrangement joins TRBV24-1 to TRBJ2-7; 8 positions match TRBD2. Germline V gene sequence: CDR1 KGHDR, CDR2 SFDVKD. With 2 bases clipped from V and 6 bases from J, the junction kept 11 bases outside the gene matches. This CDR3 spans 16 amino acids. The CDR3: CATSDSTGGGDREQYF. The CDR3 region has the DNA TGTGCCACCAGTGATTCGACGGGAGGGGGAGATCGCGAGCAGTACTTC.

The V and J genes are TRBV4-2 and TRBJ2-7, with TRBD1 identical over 9 bases. The CDR3 contains 13 residues. CDR1 is LGHNA, CDR2 YNFKEQ, per germline. V lost 4 bases to trimming and J lost 3 bases; unmatched junction nucleotides: 1. The CDR3 sequence: CASSPDRGYEQYF. CDR3 nucleotide sequence: TGTGCCAGCAGCCCGGACAGGGGCTACGAGCAGTACTTC.

The rearrangement links TRBV7-6 to TRBJ2-7; weak D call: TRBD1 (6 bases). This CDR3 spans 16 amino acids. Germline loops: CDR1 SGHVS, CDR2 FNYEAQ. V lost 1 base to trimming and J lost 0 bases, with 13 bases between them. The CDR3 sequence is CASSLVQGDTSYEQYF. CDR3 bases: TGTGCCAGCAGCTTAGTACAGGGCGATACCTCCTACGAGCAGTACTTC.

This clone turned up a few times. This chain links TRBV3-1 (or the pseudogene TRBV3-2) with TRBJ2-7, with D maybe TRBD1 (5 bases). CDR3 length equals 15 residues. Per germline, CDR1 LGHDT and CDR2 YNNKEL (reference sequence). V lost 4 bases, J lost 7 bases, and 20 bases lay in between. CDR3 in amino acids: CASSPDWGQEREQYF. For the CDR3, the DNA is TGTGCCAGCAGCCCCGACTGGGGCCAAGAGAGGGAGCAGTACTTC.

This chain uses TRBV29-1 with TRBJ1-6, with D possibly TRBD1 on 5 matching bases. CDR3 length: 16 amino acids. The V gene's germline CDR1 is SQVTM and CDR2 ANQGSEA. V lost 4 bases and J lost 10, with 23 bases in between. The CDR3 DNA is TGCAGCGTTGTTGGGCAGGGAGGGATTGTTGGGTCACCCCTCCACTTT. This encodes CSVVGQGGIVGSPLHF.

The J gene is TRBJ2-5, the V gene TRBV5-1; tentatively, D is TRBD2 (5 bases). The CDR3 length is 14 residues. Trimming stripped 3 bases from V and 0 bases from J, with 9 bases between. In germline, CDR1 is SGHRS, CDR2 YFSETQ. CDR3 DNA sequence: TGCGCCAGCAGCTCGGGAACGTACCAAGAGACCCAGTACTTC. As protein: CASSSGTYQETQYF.

Written as DNA, the CDR3 is TGTGCCAGCAGGGGGGACCCCAATCAGCCCCAGCATTTT. Translated, it gives CASRGDPNQPQHF. The chain joins TRBV7-2 to TRBJ1-5; D may be TRBD1 (5 bases). The CDR3 is made up of 13 amino acids. Per the germline V gene, CDR1 is SGHTA and CDR2 is FQGNSA. The V end was cut by 6 bases, the J end by 3 bases, with 9 bases between.

The V call is TRBV18, the J call TRBJ2-3; D is possibly TRBD1 (6 bases). Per germline, CDR1 KGHSH and CDR2 LQKENI. The CDR3 is 13 residues long. V was trimmed by 3 bases and J by 4 bases, leaving 8 bases between them. This CDR3 is CASSPAGADTQYF. CDR3 sequence (DNA): TGTGCCAGCTCACCCGCAGGGGCAGATACGCAGTATTTT.

V gene TRBV19 combines with J gene TRBJ2-3; maybe TRBD2 (5 bases). V was cut by 7 bases and J by 3 bases, with 17 bases left in between. The CDR3 extends over 15 amino acids. CDR1 LNHDA and CDR2 SQIVND come from the germline V gene (reference sequence). CDR3 in DNA: TGTGCCAGTACAGAGGACGGGATCGGGACAGATACGCAGTATTTT. Protein sequence: CASTEDGIGTDTQYF. Filled out from reference TRBV19 and TRBJ2-3, the complete variable domain reads DGGITQSPKYLFRKEGQNVTLSCEQNLNHDAMYWYRQDPGQGLRLIYYSQIVNDFQKGDIAEGYSVSREKKESFPLTVTSAQKNPTAFYLCASTEDGIGTDTQYFGPGTRLTVL.

V gene TRBV10-3 combines with J gene TRBJ1-6; D might be TRBD1 (6 bases). CDR3 length: 15 residues. In germline, CDR1 is ENHRY, CDR2 SYGVKD. Trimming pared 6 bases from V and 9 bases from J, leaving 18 bases between. CDR3 coding DNA: TGTGCCATCAGCGCTCACTTGGGGGGCACTTCACCCCTCCACTTT. Encoded protein: CAISAHLGGTSPLHF.

This chain joins TRBV4-1 and TRBJ2-5; 13 nucleotides match TRBD2. The V segment lost 3 bases and the J segment 9 bases; nucleotides outside the gene matches: 10. The CDR3 sequence is 16 residues long. Germline loops: CDR1 MGHRA, CDR2 YSYEKL. DNA of the CDR3: TGCGCCAGCAGCCACCTAACTAGCGGGGGGGCTCCCCCCCAGTACTTC. Protein sequence: CASSHLTSGGAPPQYF.

The chain is built from TRBV5-1 and TRBJ2-7, with 7 bases matching TRBD1. This CDR3 spans 16 amino acids. Germline V gives CDR1 SGHRS, CDR2 YFSETQ. Trimming removed 3 bases from V and 4 bases from J; junction bases left unmatched: 13. In DNA form, the CDR3 reads TGCGCCAGCAGCTGGGACCTGACAGGGATTGAATACGAGCAGTACTTC. Protein: CASSWDLTGIEYEQYF.